These 32 T cell receptor beta chains share one sample of origin, sequenced in a study of blood T cell repertoires in COVID-19 (dated by TCRdb to about 2020). Preparation of the library involved the immunoSEQ multiplex PCR assay. TCRdb provides this immuneACCESS table in a form limited to in-frame rearrangements. Some clones are lacking; in checked studies, under half of them reflect an unresolved V gene, and why the rest are absent is not known. The sample yields under 200,000 clones; just under 85% were counted once. Less than 3% of the sample rests with the top ten. The sample consisted of peripheral blood. The origin of the receptors is a woman older than 75 with COVID-19, enrolled during active disease.

This chain links TRBV11-1 with TRBJ2-3, with TRBD1 identical over 11 bases. CDR3 length: 15 residues. Germline V lookup: CDR1 SGHAT, CDR2 FQDESV (reference sequence). Trimming took 4 bases from V and 6 from J; bases not matched to a gene: 6. The CDR3 reads CASSYRTGGGDTQYF. The CDR3 region has the DNA TGTGCCAGCAGCTATAGGACAGGGGGCGGTGATACGCAGTATTTT.

This rearrangement joins TRBV11-2 to TRBJ1-6; D not resolved. The length of the CDR3 is 17 residues. Germline CDR1 is SGHAT and CDR2 is FQNNGV. Trimming removed 4 bases at V and 7 bases at J, with 20 bases between. In nucleotides, the CDR3 is TGTGCCAGCAGCTCCCCGTGGAGGTGGGGTCTAAATTCACCCCTCCACTTT. It is translated as CASSSPWRWGLNSPLHF.

This rearrangement joins TRBV12-3 or TRBV12-4 to TRBJ2-2; D is uncertain. V lost 6 bases, J lost 6 bases, and 11 bases lay in between. The CDR3 spans 13 residues. CDR3 in amino acids: CASSLSWSGELFF. The DNA of the CDR3 is TGTGCCAGCAGCCTATCCTGGTCCGGGGAGCTGTTTTTT.

This chain uses TRBV28 with TRBJ2-6; TRBD2 matches 8 bases. Germline CDR1 is MDHEN and CDR2 is SYDVKM. After removal of 4 bases from V and 1 base from J, the junction contained 0 bases not matched to a gene. The length of the CDR3 is 15 residues. CDR3 loop: CASSSSGSGANVLTF. The CDR3 DNA reads as TGTGCCAGCAGTTCTAGCGGGTCTGGGGCCAACGTCCTGACTTTC.

This chain connects TRBV6-5 to TRBJ1-5, with 11 bases lining up with TRBD1. The CDR3 length is 15 residues. Germline V gives CDR1 MNHEY, CDR2 SVGAGI. Unmatched junction bases numbered 8, after V lost 6 bases and J lost 7 bases. The CDR3 DNA follows: TGTGCCAGCAGCAAAGGACAGGGGGCAGGGCAGCCCCAGCATTTT. Protein: CASSKGQGAGQPQHF.

V is TRBV6-5 and J is TRBJ2-1, with D uncertain. Germline V gives CDR1 MNHEY, CDR2 SVGAGI. The V and J ends lost 2 bases and 15 bases respectively, with 17 bases between them. The CDR3 is made up of 13 amino acids. The CDR3 nucleotides read TGTGCCAGCAGTTACCTGGGCCCCGGTCGTATGTTCTTC. Translating gives CASSYLGPGRMFF.

Here the CDR3 DNA reads TGTGCCAGCAGTTACAGGGGAGGAAGTGGCTACACCTTC. Protein product: CASSYRGGSGYTF. The chain recombines TRBV27 with TRBJ1-2, with 7 nucleotides matching TRBD1. The V segment lost 4 bases and the J segment 7 bases; nucleotides outside the gene matches: 6. Germline V lookup: CDR1 MNHEY, CDR2 SMNVEV (reference sequence). The CDR3 contains 13 residues.

The V gene is TRBV6-5, the J gene TRBJ1-1; possible D gene TRBD1, 5 bases. This CDR3 comprises 14 residues. Germline CDR1 is MNHEY and CDR2 is SVGAGI. Trimming pared 7 bases from V and 6 bases from J, leaving 18 bases between. The CDR3 region is CASTTLGGIAEAFF. The CDR3 DNA is TGTGCCAGCACCACTCTCGGGGGAATCGCTGAAGCTTTCTTT.

The V gene is TRBV10-3, the J gene TRBJ2-1; 14 bases fit TRBD2. The CDR3 runs 15 residues. Germline V gene lookup returns CDR1 ENHRY and CDR2 SYGVKD. Unmatched junction bases numbered 3, after V lost 5 bases and J lost 6 bases. CDR3 region: CAISRLAGGGNEQFF. The CDR3 DNA is TGTGCCATCAGTCGACTAGCGGGAGGGGGCAATGAGCAGTTCTTC.

As DNA, the CDR3 is TGTGCCAGCAGCTCCCCCTGGCAGGGTAGCACAGATACGCAGTATTTT. Translation: CASSSPWQGSTDTQYF. The gene calls are TRBV11-2 and TRBJ2-3, with a weak D call TRBD1 (5 bases). Trimming removed 4 bases at V and 0 bases at J, with 14 bases between. From germline, CDR1 is SGHAT and CDR2 FQNNGV. The CDR3 extends over 16 amino acids.

The chain employs TRBV5-4 and TRBJ2-3; 7 nucleotides match TRBD2. From germline, CDR1 is SGHNT and CDR2 YYREEE (reference sequence). Trimming cost V 4 bases and J 2 bases; bases outside gene matches: 10. The CDR3 is 16 amino acids. DNA of the CDR3: TGTGCCAGCAGCCGTTTAACGGGAGGAAACACAGATACGCAGTATTTT. Its translation: CASSRLTGGNTDTQYF.

The CDR3 DNA follows: TGTGCCAGCAGTTTTCGAAGGGGGAATGAGCAGTTCTTC. It specifies CASSFRRGNEQFF. The rearrangement uses TRBV27 and TRBJ2-1, with D tentatively TRBD1 (6 bases). Trimming took off 3 bases at V and 7 bases at J, with 10 bases between the two ends. From germline, CDR1 is MNHEY and CDR2 SMNVEV (reference sequence). The CDR3 runs 13 residues.

This clone showed up just once. V and J are TRBV27 and TRBJ1-2, with D possibly being TRBD1 (5 bases). Trimming removed 5 bases from V and 4 bases from J, with 11 bases in between. CDR1 and CDR2 (germline): MNHEY, SMNVEV (reference sequence). The CDR3 contains 13 residues. CDR3 nucleotides: TGTGCCAGCAGTCCGACGCAGGGCTATGGCTACACCTTC. It codes for CASSPTQGYGYTF.

The chain's CDR3 is CASSEDRGYYNEQFF. DNA of the CDR3: TGTGCCAGCAGTGAAGACAGGGGGTACTACAATGAGCAGTTCTTC. The chain joins TRBV6-1 to TRBJ2-1; 8 nucleotides align to TRBD1. Trimming at V came to 1 base and at J to 3 bases, leaving 2 bases not matched to a gene. The germline CDR1 and CDR2 sequences are MNHNS and SASEGT. This CDR3 comprises 15 residues.

The CDR3 loop reads CASSFWAGETQYF. CDR3 sequence (DNA): TGTGCCAGCAGCTTCTGGGCAGGCGAGACCCAGTACTTC. V usage is TRBV5-6 and J usage is TRBJ2-5; no firm D call. Germline lookup yields CDR1 SGHDT and CDR2 YYEEEE. This CDR3 comprises 13 residues. V lost 2 bases, J lost 5 bases, and 10 bases lay in between.

This clone was found a few times. The V gene is TRBV19, the J gene TRBJ2-5; D perhaps matches TRBD2 (5 bases). Deletions cut 5 bases from V and 2 bases from J, with 9 bases between. This CDR3 contains 13 residues. Germline CDR1 and CDR2: LNHDA and SQIVND (reference sequence). This chain's CDR3 is CASSGTGQETQYF. The DNA for the CDR3 is TGTGCCAGTAGTGGCACGGGACAAGAGACCCAGTACTTC.

This clone was observed once. The chain recombines TRBV19 with TRBJ2-1; D is ambiguous. Germline values: CDR1 LNHDA, CDR2 SQIVND (reference sequence). The CDR3 consists of 13 residues. Trimming pared 3 bases from V and 5 bases from J, leaving 8 bases between. The DNA for the CDR3 is TGTGCCAGTAGTATCAACAGCAACAATGAGCAGTTCTTC. Protein product: CASSINSNNEQFF.

This chain links TRBV6-5 with TRBJ1-5; D gene uncertain. Trimming took off 9 bases at V and 0 bases at J, with 9 bases between the two ends. The V gene's germline CDR1 is MNHEY and CDR2 SVGAGI. This CDR3 spans 13 amino acids. The CDR3 region has the DNA TGTGCCAGTGAGCTGAATAGCAATCAGCCCCAGCATTTT. This codes for CASELNSNQPQHF.

This chain uses TRBV19 with TRBJ1-1; a possible D gene is TRBD1 (6 bases). Between the trimmed V and J ends, which lost 7 bases and 9 bases, there was a span of 15 bases. The CDR3 runs 12 residues. Per germline, CDR1 LNHDA and CDR2 SQIVND (reference sequence). CDR3: CASIPPQGKAFF. The CDR3 coding sequence is TGTGCCAGTATACCCCCCCAGGGGAAAGCTTTCTTT.

The gene calls are TRBV5-1 and TRBJ2-2, with 8 bases identical to TRBD1. The length of the CDR3 is 16 residues. V lost 0 bases to trimming and J lost 3 bases; unmatched junction nucleotides: 4. Germline CDR1 is SGHRS and CDR2 is YFSETQ. CDR3: CASSLVGQGHTGELFF. CDR3 nucleotides: TGCGCCAGCAGCTTGGTAGGACAGGGACACACCGGGGAGCTGTTTTTT.

V is TRBV20-1 and J is TRBJ1-1, with D possibly matching TRBD1 (5 bases). The ends were cut back, 3 bases at V and 6 bases at J, with 14 bases in the middle. The length of the CDR3 is 13 residues. Germline V gene lookup returns CDR1 DFQATT and CDR2 SNEGSKA (reference sequence). The CDR3 loop is CSASAGAEAEAFF. DNA of the CDR3: TGCAGTGCTAGTGCTGGGGCGGAAGCTGAAGCTTTCTTT.

This clone was detected once. J is TRBJ1-6 and V is TRBV19; 9 bases map to TRBD1. The CDR3 runs 16 residues. CDR1 is LNHDA and CDR2 is SQIVND in the germline V gene (reference sequence). The J segment lost 0 bases and the V segment lost 3 bases, leaving 0 bases of the junction unmatched. CDR3 DNA sequence: TGTGCCAGTAGTATGGGACAGGGCTCCTATAATTCACCCCTCCACTTT. Translated: CASSMGQGSYNSPLHF.

The chain combines TRBV21-1 with TRBJ1-2; TRBD1 is the table's D call, not checked against the DNA. TRBV21-1 is annotated as a pseudogene. CDR3 size: 18 residues. CDR3 bases: TGTGCCAGCAGCAAATGCCCTCGACAGGGCGCCACTTACTATGGCTACACCTTC. Translated, it gives CASSKCPRQGATYYGYTF.

CDR3 amino acids: CASSAASGRETQYF. In DNA form, the CDR3 reads TGTGCCAGCAGCGCGGCTAGCGGGAGAGAGACCCAGTACTTC. V gene TRBV7-2 combines with J gene TRBJ2-5; TRBD2 matches at 10 bases. Germline loops: CDR1 SGHTA, CDR2 FQGNSA. This CDR3 contains 14 residues. Losses at the gene ends were 5 bases for V and 4 bases for J; bases not matched to a gene: 4.

This chain connects TRBV27 to TRBJ1-1, with D unresolved. Per germline, CDR1 MNHEY and CDR2 SMNVEV (reference sequence). The V and J ends lost 3 bases and 1 base respectively, with 6 bases between them. The CDR3 extends over 13 amino acids. The CDR3 nucleotides read TGTGCCAGCAGTTTTGAGAGGAACACTGAAGCTTTCTTT. It yields the protein CASSFERNTEAFF.

In its sample, this clone was seen a few times. J is TRBJ1-6 and V is TRBV27; D ambiguous. V was pared by 2 bases and J by 3 bases, with 5 bases between. The germline CDR1 and CDR2 sequences are MNHEY and SMNVEV (reference sequence). The CDR3 is made up of 14 amino acids. The CDR3, as DNA: TGTGCCAGCAGTTTACGGGGCTATAATTCACCCCTCCACTTT. Translating it yields CASSLRGYNSPLHF.

The V call is TRBV2, the J call TRBJ2-3; 7 bases fit TRBD2. V lost 6 bases to trimming and J lost 11 bases; unmatched junction nucleotides: 11. Germline CDR1 reads SNHLY; CDR2 reads FYNNEI. The CDR3 is 13 residues long. CDR3 DNA sequence: TGTGCCAGCAGCCTCGCGGGAGCCCCGCGGCAGTATTTT. Its protein product is CASSLAGAPRQYF.

This rearrangement joins TRBV7-2 to TRBJ2-1; TRBD1 matches 9 bases. The CDR3 has 15 amino acids. CDR1 SGHTA and CDR2 FQGNSA come from the germline V gene. The V segment lost 6 bases and the J segment 6 bases; nucleotides outside the gene matches: 9. CDR3 loop: CASRFTGGNLNEQFF. DNA of the CDR3: TGTGCCAGCAGGTTCACAGGGGGCAACCTCAATGAGCAGTTCTTC.

This chain connects TRBV5-4 to TRBJ2-5; D gene ambiguous. Trimming took 0 bases from V and 5 from J, leaving 5 bases between them. The CDR3 loop spans 12 amino acids. Germline CDR1 SGHNT, CDR2 YYREEE (reference sequence). The CDR3 sequence: CASSLVGETQYF. CDR3 nucleotide sequence: TGTGCCAGCAGCTTGGTGGGCGAGACCCAGTACTTC.

This clone was observed a single time. The chain has TRBV5-1 and TRBJ2-1, with unresolved D. Germline-derived CDR1 and CDR2 are SGHRS and YFSETQ. V lost 2 bases and J 12 bases, leaving 12 bases between the germline ends. The CDR3 sequence is 12 residues long. The CDR3 region has the DNA TGCGCCAGCAGCTTTCAACCGCCCGGGCAGTTCTTC. This encodes CASSFQPPGQFF.

V usage is TRBV11-1 and J usage is TRBJ2-7; the D gene is possibly TRBD2 (6 bases). The V and J ends lost 5 bases and 5 bases respectively, with 19 bases between them. Germline CDR1 is SGHAT and CDR2 is FQDESV (reference sequence). The CDR3 totals 15 residues. CDR3 bases: TGTGCCAGCAGCCACCTGGAGGGGCTCCGTGACGAGCAGTACTTC. It yields the protein CASSHLEGLRDEQYF.

In this sample, this clone turned up a few times. The genes are TRBV6-1 and TRBJ1-5, with TRBD1 as a possible D gene (5 bases). The CDR3 consists of 15 residues. Germline lookup yields CDR1 MNHNS and CDR2 SASEGT. With 3 bases removed from V and 2 bases from J, the gap between germline ends came to 11 bases. The DNA for the CDR3 is TGTGCCAGCAGTGATGGGGCAGGGCGCAATCAGCCCCAGCATTTT. Protein sequence: CASSDGAGRNQPQHF.